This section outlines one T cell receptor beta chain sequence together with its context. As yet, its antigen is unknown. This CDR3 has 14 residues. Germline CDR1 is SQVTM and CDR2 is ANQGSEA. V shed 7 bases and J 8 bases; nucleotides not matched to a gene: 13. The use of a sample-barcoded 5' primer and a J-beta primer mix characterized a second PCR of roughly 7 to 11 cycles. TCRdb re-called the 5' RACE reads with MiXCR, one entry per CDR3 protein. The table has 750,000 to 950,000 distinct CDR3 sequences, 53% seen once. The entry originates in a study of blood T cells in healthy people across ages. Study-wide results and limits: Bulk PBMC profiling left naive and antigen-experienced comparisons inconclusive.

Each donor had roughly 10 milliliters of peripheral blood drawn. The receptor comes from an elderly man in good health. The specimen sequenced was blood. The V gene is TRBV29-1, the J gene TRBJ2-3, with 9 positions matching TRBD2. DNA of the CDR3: TGCAGCGCCGGCGGAGTAGCGGGAGTCGTTACGCAGTATTTT. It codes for CSAGGVAGVVTQYF.